This TCR beta chain was captured in a study of cytomegalovirus exposure and HLA in healthy donors. Points from the study as a whole: It was found in a later analysis that first-cohort TCR clusters tended to co-occur in the 120 validation repertoires. Testing in vitro showed a few CMV-associated chains specific for CMV antigens. Some TCR beta chains (164 of them) were listed as cytomegalovirus-associated.

Data came from immunoSEQ multiplex PCR; TCRdb stores just in-frame clones and leaves some out. The sample consists of around 150,000 clones, almost 85% of them appearing once. The donors were part of the validation cohort, which consisted of more than 90 subjects and was separate from the first cohort of roughly 620 subjects. In regard to this clone: Its target is unknown.

Looked up from germline, CDR1 is MNHEY and CDR2 is SVGAGI. This CDR3 has 15 amino acids. With 2 bases clipped from V and 6 bases from J, the junction kept 7 bases outside the gene matches. The clonotype comes from a man younger than 40 in good health and CMV-seropositive. The chain couples TRBV6-5 to TRBJ1-2, with 9 bases matching TRBD1. The sample was PBMCs. Written as DNA, the CDR3 is TGTGCCAGCAGTTACCCGGGACAGGGTCTCAATGGCTACACCTTC. It codes for CASSYPGQGLNGYTF.